The T cell receptor beta chain under discussion was sequenced for a study of shared clonotypes between healthy human individuals. Findings of the study overall: The sharing of 4.5% to 6.5% of naive CD4 clonotypes was seen across a handful of donors.

On this clone: Its cognate antigen is unknown.

Germline values: CDR1 KGHSH, CDR2 LQKENI. Trimming left V 2 bases short and J 3 bases short, with 17 bases between. The CDR3 is made up of 16 amino acids. The data were produced by immunoSEQ multiplex PCR, yet TCRdb's version contains in-frame clones alone and is incomplete. In the table there are roughly 500,000 clones, 90% to 97% of which are singletons. The TCR originated in a woman in her 30s in good health. The sample was naive CD4+ T cells sorted from blood. Noted subset: CD45RA+ positively selected. The rearrangement uses TRBV18 and TRBJ2-7; a possible D gene is TRBD1 (6 bases). CDR3 residues: CASSPVETGFSYEQYF. CDR3 DNA: TGTGCCAGCTCACCAGTCGAAACAGGGTTTAGCTACGAGCAGTACTTC.